This TCR beta chain came from a study of CD8+ T cells in alopecia areata. A remark on this clone: What it binds is not known.

Germline CDR1 is LNHNV and CDR2 is YYDKDF (reference sequence). V was trimmed by 1 base and J by 0 bases, leaving 9 bases between them. This CDR3 has 15 amino acids. The study's findings and limits: Among the top 100, expanded CD8+ clones were significantly decreased by tofacitinib, as was scalp clonality.

The sample's treatment: oral pan-JAK inhibitor, 5-10 mg twice daily. TCR sequencing used cDNA made by reverse transcription of extracted RNA. Here immunoSEQ multiplex PCR was the method, and the copy in TCRdb shows in-frame clones only, minus some. The sample holds 95,000 to 110,000 clones; roughly 84% are singletons and the top ten take under 25%. The receptor was derived from a human donor with alopecia areata. The material sequenced was CD8+ T cells sorted from blood, taken at week 24, from a patient treated with tofacitinib. The gene calls are TRBV15 and TRBJ2-5; D remains unclear. As DNA, the CDR3 is TGTGCCACCAGCAGAGGACGGAACCACCAAGAGACCCAGTACTTC. Residues: CATSRGRNHQETQYF.